Listed below are T cell receptor beta chains from one sample, sequenced in a study of cytomegalovirus exposure and HLA in healthy donors. Libraries were prepared by immunoSEQ multiplex PCR; TCRdb keeps only in-frame clonotypes and omits some of them. The table records about 170,000 clones, 80% of them present only once. The sample consisted of PBMCs. The receptors were sampled from a young man in good health and CMV-seropositive. The CDR3 runs from the conserved cysteine through the conserved F or W.

j_gene: TRBJ2-7; v_gene: TRBV7-8; CDR3aa: CASSLAGAYEQYF
j_gene: TRBJ2-5; v_gene: TRBV29-1; CDR3aa: CSVAHTRGQETQYF
j_gene: TRBJ2-2; v_gene: TRBV9; CDR3aa: CASSVAARANTGELFF
j_gene: TRBJ1-6; v_gene: TRBV5-1; CDR3aa: CASSLAGQENSPLHF
j_gene: TRBJ2-2; v_gene: TRBV7-6; CDR3aa: CASSFNPGGVDTGELFF
j_gene: TRBJ2-1; v_gene: TRBV14; CDR3aa: CASSQPGLSYNEQFF
j_gene: TRBJ1-1; v_gene: TRBV6-6; CDR3aa: CASSYSGGGTEAFF
j_gene: TRBJ2-2; v_gene: TRBV28; CDR3aa: CASSRVRATGELFF
j_gene: TRBJ1-4; v_gene: TRBV7-2; CDR3aa: CASSPRTGKWEKLFF
j_gene: TRBJ2-5; v_gene: TRBV15; CDR3aa: CATSRDRGKETQYF
j_gene: TRBJ2-3; v_gene: TRBV10-3; CDR3aa: CAIGGLAGATDTQYF
j_gene: TRBJ1-6; v_gene: TRBV6-6; CDR3aa: CASSYSSGGNNSPLHF
j_gene: TRBJ2-1; v_gene: TRBV7-2; CDR3aa: CASSLAGTSGGRWDEQFF
j_gene: TRBJ2-1; v_gene: TRBV7-6; CDR3aa: CASSSFSRGLYIHDEQFF
j_gene: TRBJ2-6; v_gene: TRBV25-1; CDR3aa: CASSATGANVLTF
j_gene: TRBJ2-7; v_gene: TRBV6-1; CDR3aa: CASSAVAGAYEQYF
j_gene: TRBJ2-7; v_gene: TRBV9; CDR3aa: CASSPGQGLYEQYF
j_gene: TRBJ1-1; v_gene: TRBV13; CDR3aa: CASRRGQGAFSTEAFF
j_gene: TRBJ2-2; v_gene: TRBV2; CDR3aa: CASRGPSGGSTGELFF
j_gene: TRBJ2-1; v_gene: TRBV18; CDR3aa: CASSPLAGFPEQFF
j_gene: TRBJ2-1; v_gene: TRBV7-2; CDR3aa: CASSPPPSSQQFF
j_gene: TRBJ2-5; v_gene: TRBV7-2; CDR3aa: CASSLVAGEQETQYF
j_gene: TRBJ2-5; v_gene: TRBV7-8; CDR3aa: CASSLGFEKETQYF
j_gene: TRBJ2-5; v_gene: TRBV2; CDR3aa: CASSFLGQDPRETQYF
j_gene: TRBJ2-5; v_gene: TRBV13; CDR3aa: CASSLAGLETQYF
j_gene: TRBJ2-3; v_gene: TRBV27; CDR3aa: CASRTDGRWSTDTQYF
j_gene: TRBJ2-2; v_gene: TRBV4-2; CDR3aa: CASSRNGRAGELFF
j_gene: TRBJ1-2; v_gene: TRBV9; CDR3aa: CASSAGDKGRGYTF
j_gene: TRBJ2-1; v_gene: TRBV27; CDR3aa: CASLPTGGRNNEQFF